This passage covers 30 T cell receptor beta chains from one sample sequenced in a study of beta chain features in type 1 diabetes. Reverse transcribing all isolated RNA meant expressed TCRB transcripts were sequenced. Repertoires were generated with immunoSEQ multiplex PCR, while TCRdb's copy carries only in-frame clones and drops some. Among hundreds of thousands of clones listed, around a sixth were seen once. The sample comprised naive CD4+ T cells from blood. The source of these receptors is a man between 18 and 29 years old in good health.

This clone turned up a few times. The chain couples TRBV5-1 to TRBJ1-4, with 7 bases lining up with TRBD1. This CDR3 is 16 amino acids long. Trimming took 5 bases from V and 0 from J; bases not matched to a gene: 7. Germline V gives CDR1 SGHRS, CDR2 YFSETQ. The CDR3 protein is CASSSRDRTTNEKLFF. The CDR3 DNA follows: TGCGCCAGCAGTTCCCGGGACAGAACAACTAATGAAAAACTGTTTTTT.

The J gene is TRBJ1-2, the V gene TRBV11-2; TRBD1 matches at 7 bases. J gave up 1 base and V 1 base, and 9 bases lay outside the gene matches. Germline-derived CDR1 and CDR2 are SGHAT and FQNNGV. CDR3 length equals 17 residues. The CDR3 is CASSLVQGGRVNYGYTF. The DNA of the CDR3 is TGTGCCAGCAGCTTAGTTCAGGGGGGAAGGGTTAACTATGGCTACACCTTC. Variable domain in full (rest from reference TRBV11-2 and TRBJ1-2): EAGVAQSPRYKIIEKRQSVAFWCNPISGHATLYWYQQILGQGPKLLIQFQNNGVVDDSQLPKDRFSAERLKGVDSTLKIQPAKLEDSAVYLCASSLVQGGRVNYGYTFGSGTRLTVV.

This clone has more than one count but fewer than ten. The chain has TRBV7-3 and TRBJ1-6, with TRBD1 matching 8 bases. The CDR3 length is 17 residues. Losses at the gene ends were 5 bases for V and 10 bases for J; bases not matched to a gene: 16. CDR1 and CDR2 (germline): SGHTA, FQGTGA. The CDR3 sequence is CASSRPTGQAGGSPLHF. CDR3 coding DNA: TGTGCCAGCAGCCGCCCGACAGGCCAGGCAGGGGGCTCACCCCTCCACTTT. The variable domain in full, completed from reference TRBV7-3 and TRBJ1-6, reads GAGVSQTPSNKVTEKGKYVELRCDPISGHTALYWYRQSLGQGPEFLIYFQGTGAADDSGLPNDRFFAVRPEGSVSTLKIQRTERGDSAVYLCASSRPTGQAGGSPLHFGNGTRLTVT.

This sequence joins TRBV23-1 and TRBJ2-2, with D perhaps TRBD1 or TRBD2 (5 bases each). TRBV23-1 is known as an ORF, though its function is uncertain. V was clipped by 11 bases and J by 5 bases, with 21 bases between them. The CDR3 is 15 amino acids. DNA for the CDR3: TGCGCCCACCCCCGAGTGAGGGGCGGGACCGGGGAGCTGTTTTTT. This sequence encodes CAHPRVRGGTGELFF.

The V and J genes are TRBV5-1 and TRBJ1-1; no firm D call. Trimming removed 4 bases at V and 1 base at J, with 14 bases between. Germline V CDR1 and CDR2: SGHRS, YFSETQ. The CDR3 runs 15 residues. This CDR3 reads CASSVITQGNTEAFF. CDR3 DNA: TGCGCCAGCAGCGTGATAACTCAAGGGAACACTGAAGCTTTCTTT.

In regard to this clone: Within the sample, other DNA sequences also encode this same CDR3. The chain uses TRBV20-1 and TRBJ2-5; D assignment may be TRBD1 or TRBD2 (6 bases each). The germline V gene has CDR1 DFQATT and CDR2 SNEGSKA (reference sequence). This CDR3 is 11 amino acids long. Trimming left V 6 bases short and J 5 bases short, with 10 bases between. The CDR3: CSARGGETQYF. CDR3 in DNA: TGCAGTGCCCGAGGGGGGGAGACCCAGTACTTC.

The V and J genes are TRBV20-1 and TRBJ1-2; D gene unclear. Looked up from germline, CDR1 is DFQATT and CDR2 is SNEGSKA (reference sequence). This CDR3 comprises 8 residues. The CDR3 sequence is CRAKGYTF. The CDR3 region has the DNA TGCAGGGCCAAAGGCTACACCTTC.

The genes are TRBV6-1 and TRBJ2-5; 8 bases match TRBD1. With V trimmed by 0 bases and J by 4 bases, 1 base remained unmatched. The CDR3 consists of 14 residues. The germline gives CDR1 MNHNS, CDR2 SASEGT. The CDR3 coding sequence is TGTGCCAGCAGTGAAGCCAGGGGGCTAGAGACCCAGTACTTC. Its protein product is CASSEARGLETQYF.

V usage is TRBV19 and J usage is TRBJ2-7, with 7 bases matching TRBD1. V lost 3 bases, J lost 2 bases, and 7 bases stayed unmatched. Looked up from germline, CDR1 is LNHDA and CDR2 is SQIVND (reference sequence). This CDR3 region has 15 residues. CDR3: CASSMEPTGPYEQYF. CDR3 DNA: TGTGCCAGTAGTATGGAACCGACAGGGCCCTACGAGCAGTACTTC.

This clone was found a few times. This chain uses TRBV2 with TRBJ1-6, with D maybe TRBD1 (5 bases). Between the trimmed V and J ends, which lost 2 bases and 9 bases, there was a span of 14 bases. The CDR3 runs to 15 residues. CDR1 is SNHLY and CDR2 is FYNNEI in the germline V gene. The CDR3 sequence: CASSESSNGASPLHF. The CDR3 nucleotides read TGTGCCAGCAGTGAAAGTTCCAACGGGGCTTCACCCCTCCACTTT.

This sequence joins TRBV6-1 and TRBJ1-2, with D tentatively TRBD1 (6 bases). The CDR3 is 14 amino acids. Germline CDR1 is MNHNS and CDR2 is SASEGT. With 2 bases removed from V and 8 bases from J, the gap between germline ends came to 15 bases. CDR3 nucleotides: TGTGCCAGCAGTGAATCTTCAGGGGCTTGGGGCTACACCTTC. Its protein is CASSESSGAWGYTF.

This clone appeared a few times. J is TRBJ1-1 and V is TRBV25-1; the D is unclear. Germline-derived CDR1 and CDR2 are MGHDK and SYGVNS. This CDR3 is built from 11 residues. Trimming pared 6 bases from V and 1 base from J, leaving 3 bases between. In nucleotides, the CDR3 is TGTGCCAGCAGACAGAACACTGAAGCTTTCTTT. This sequence encodes CASRQNTEAFF.

This chain connects TRBV19 to TRBJ2-7; D unclear. The CDR3 extends over 15 amino acids. Trimming shortened V by 3 bases and J by 0 bases, and 12 bases separated the two germline ends. Germline V gene data show CDR1 as LNHDA and CDR2 as SQIVND (reference sequence). The DNA of the CDR3 is TGTGCCAGTAGTATCGTAGCCCAGAGCTCCTACGAGCAGTACTTC. This translates into CASSIVAQSSYEQYF.

The chain has TRBV29-1 and TRBJ1-2; 8 bases map to TRBD1. V gave up 4 bases and J gave up 4 bases; unmatched junction bases: 8. Germline values: CDR1 SQVTM, CDR2 ANQGSEA. The CDR3 is 14 amino acids. The DNA for the CDR3 is TGCAGCGTTGCCCGGGACAGGCCTCCCTATGGCTACACCTTC. Protein sequence: CSVARDRPPYGYTF. The full variable domain, in which reference TRBV29-1 and TRBJ1-2 provide the parts outside the CDR3, is SAVISQKPSRDICQRGTSLTIQCQVDSQVTMMFWYRQQPGQSLTLIATANQGSEATYESGFVIDKFPISRPNLTFSTLTVSNMSPEDSSIYLCSVARDRPPYGYTFGSGTRLTVV.

This clone was seen only a few times. This chain connects TRBV7-2 to TRBJ2-2; TRBD1 matches 7 bases. Germline V lookup: CDR1 SGHTA, CDR2 FQGNSA. The CDR3 has 15 amino acids. With V trimmed by 3 bases and J by 7 bases, 8 bases remained unmatched. CDR3 sequence: CASSLNRGQGGELFF. CDR3 bases: TGTGCCAGCAGCTTGAATAGGGGGCAAGGCGGGGAGCTGTTTTTT.

This clone was seen only a few times. This sample also contains other DNA sequences that code for the same CDR3. The rearrangement joins TRBV9 to TRBJ2-2; D unresolved. Germline lookup yields CDR1 SGDLS and CDR2 YYNGEE. Trimming cost V 0 bases and J 4 bases, with 4 bases left between them. This CDR3 is 13 amino acids long. The CDR3 DNA reads as TGTGCCAGCAGCGTAGTAGGCACCGGGGAGCTGTTTTTT. Protein: CASSVVGTGELFF.

This clone has more than one count but fewer than ten. This chain links TRBV7-2 with TRBJ2-3; tentatively, D is TRBD1 or TRBD2 (5 bases each). The V and J ends lost 1 base and 6 bases respectively, with 11 bases between them. This CDR3 region has 14 residues. From germline, CDR1 is SGHTA and CDR2 FQGNSA. CDR3: CASSLGGYRDTQYF. The CDR3 DNA reads TGTGCCAGCAGCTTAGGAGGGTACAGGGATACGCAGTATTTT.

This sequence joins TRBV23-1 and TRBJ2-7; D is uncertain. Being an ORF, TRBV23-1 has a function that is uncertain. The CDR3 extends over 15 amino acids. V shed 10 bases and J shed 3 bases, with 22 bases lying between them. Here the CDR3 reads CATPPVDGSGYEQYF. The CDR3, as DNA: TGCGCCACCCCGCCCGTGGACGGATCGGGCTACGAGCAGTACTTC.

This clone was seen more than once but under ten times. This sequence joins TRBV7-2 and TRBJ1-4; TRBD1 aligns across 7 bases. V lost 6 bases and J lost 10; bases outside the gene matches: 17. CDR3 length: 16 residues. The germline V gene has CDR1 SGHTA and CDR2 FQGNSA. The CDR3 region is CASRITRGRREGKLFF. DNA of the CDR3: TGTGCCAGCAGGATCACTAGGGGGCGGAGAGAAGGAAAACTGTTTTTT.

The rearrangement joins TRBV6-5 to TRBJ1-2, with TRBD1 matching 7 bases. CDR3 length: 13 residues. Germline V gives CDR1 MNHEY, CDR2 SVGAGI. After removal of 6 bases from V and 4 bases from J, the junction contained 5 bases not matched to a gene. The CDR3 DNA reads TGTGCCAGCAGGTCAGGGGGGTTCTATGGCTACACCTTC. Residues: CASRSGGFYGYTF.

This clone was observed a handful of times. This chain joins TRBV25-1 and TRBJ2-3; the D is unclear. Per the germline V gene, CDR1 is MGHDK and CDR2 is SYGVNS. Deletions cut 4 bases from V and 0 bases from J, with 5 bases between. The CDR3 sequence is 13 residues long. In nucleotides, the CDR3 is TGTGCCAGCAGTGCCCCAAGCACAGATACGCAGTATTTT. The encoded protein is CASSAPSTDTQYF.

The rearrangement links TRBV5-4 to TRBJ2-6, with TRBD2 identical over 7 bases. Germline-derived CDR1 and CDR2 are SGHNT and YYREEE (reference sequence). V shed 5 bases, J shed 0 bases, and the junction held 8 bases outside the gene matches. This CDR3 region has 17 residues. The CDR3 DNA reads TGTGCCAGCAGTCCGGGAGGCAGCTCCTCTGGGGCCAACGTCCTGACTTTC. This codes for CASSPGGSSSGANVLTF.

The rearrangement links TRBV2 to TRBJ1-2; 9 positions match TRBD1. Germline lookup yields CDR1 SNHLY and CDR2 FYNNEI. The V segment lost 1 base and the J segment 7 bases; nucleotides outside the gene matches: 7. This CDR3 has 15 amino acids. The CDR3 coding sequence is TGTGCCAGCAGTGAAGTGGGACAGGGTATCATTGGCTACACCTTC. Amino acid sequence: CASSEVGQGIIGYTF.

V is TRBV13 and J is TRBJ2-7, with 8 bases lining up with TRBD1. From germline, CDR1 is PRHDT and CDR2 FYEKMQ (reference sequence). V lost 5 bases, J lost 6 bases, and 3 bases stayed unmatched. This CDR3 region has 12 residues. The CDR3 coding sequence is TGTGCCAGCAGCCGGACAGGGATCGAGCAGTACTTC. It yields the protein CASSRTGIEQYF.

Only a few counts were recorded for this clone. The chain has TRBV9 and TRBJ1-5; D gene unclear. Germline-derived CDR1 and CDR2 are SGDLS and YYNGEE. The V end was cut by 0 bases, the J end by 9 bases, with 19 bases between. The CDR3 runs 16 residues. The CDR3 nucleotides read TGTGCCAGCAGCGTAGGTCCCGATGATCGTGGGCGGCCCCAGCATTTT. Translation: CASSVGPDDRGRPQHF.

Only a few counts were recorded for this clone. J is TRBJ2-7 and V is TRBV28; D might be TRBD2 (6 bases). Germline CDR1 and CDR2: MDHEN and SYDVKM. The V end lost 4 bases, the J end lost 0 bases, and 16 bases lay between the germline ends. The CDR3 totals 16 residues. CDR3 in amino acids: CASSSTGGRSSYEQYF. CDR3 DNA sequence: TGTGCCAGCAGTTCCACCGGAGGGAGGAGCTCCTACGAGCAGTACTTC.

This clone was counted only a few times. CDR3 sequence: CASSYGGTGVNQPQHF. For the CDR3, the DNA is TGCGCCAGCAGCTATGGCGGGACAGGGGTGAATCAGCCCCAGCATTTT. The J gene is TRBJ1-5, the V gene TRBV5-1; 10 bases are shared with TRBD1. Germline CDR1 SGHRS, CDR2 YFSETQ. With V trimmed by 3 bases and J by 4 bases, 7 bases remained unmatched. The CDR3 covers 16 residues.

The chain recombines TRBV19 with TRBJ1-5; the D gene is possibly TRBD1 (5 bases). The germline gives CDR1 LNHDA, CDR2 SQIVND (reference sequence). V lost 6 bases and J lost 6, with 12 bases in between. This CDR3 region has 13 residues. The CDR3 protein is CASRSGGSQPQHF. DNA of the CDR3: TGTGCCAGTAGGAGTGGGGGAAGTCAGCCCCAGCATTTT.

V is TRBV9 and J is TRBJ2-1, with TRBD2 matching 7 bases. This CDR3 contains 15 residues. V dropped 1 base and J dropped 2; count of bases not matched to a gene: 3. Germline V lookup: CDR1 SGDLS, CDR2 YYNGEE. CDR3 protein: CASSVNSGPYNEQFF. The CDR3 nucleotides read TGTGCCAGCAGCGTAAATAGCGGGCCCTACAATGAGCAGTTCTTC.

This clone was observed a handful of times. The rearrangement uses TRBV2 and TRBJ2-3; 7 bases are a match to TRBD1. CDR3 size: 15 residues. V lost 8 bases, J lost 2 bases, and 10 bases stayed unmatched. From germline, CDR1 is SNHLY and CDR2 FYNNEI. CDR3 sequence (DNA): TGTGCCAGCGATGGGGACAGCCTTCCCACAGATACGCAGTATTTT. It is translated as CASDGDSLPTDTQYF.